A selection of T cell receptor beta chains follows, all from one sample in a study of TIL therapy for anti-PD-1-resistant metastatic lung cancer. Generated by immunoSEQ multiplex PCR, the TCRdb table keeps only in-frame clones and is missing some. This repertoire shows about 60,000 clones, under 75% found once; its top ten account for roughly 6.6%. The starting material was blood, obtained at baseline. These receptors came from a person aged 25 to 79 with non-small cell lung cancer. CDR3s include the opening cysteine and the closing phenylalanine or tryptophan. D genes are given only for firm matches. For some rows the clone size is stated as once, few or many, or as a class when expanded; others skip it.

v_gene: TRBV5-5
abundance: NA
d_gene: TRBD1
j_gene: TRBJ1-5
CDR3aa: CASSPGTGNNQPQHF
CDR3nt: TGTGCCAGCAGCCCCGGGACAGGGAACAATCAGCCCCAGCATTTT

v_gene: TRBV7-9
abundance: few
d_gene: NA
j_gene: TRBJ2-7
CDR3aa: CASSRPGNSYEQYF
CDR3nt: TGTGCCAGCAGCCGACCGGGAAACTCCTACGAGCAGTACTTC

v_gene: TRBV5-1
abundance: NA
d_gene: TRBD2
j_gene: TRBJ2-2
CDR3aa: CASSPWTSGGLNTGELFF
CDR3nt: TGCGCCAGCAGCCCGTGGACTAGCGGGGGCCTGAACACCGGGGAGCTGTTTTTT

v_gene: TRBV4-1
abundance: NA
d_gene: TRBD1
j_gene: TRBJ2-7
CDR3aa: CASSYTGTGYEQYF
CDR3nt: TGCGCCAGCAGCTACACCGGGACAGGGTACGAGCAGTACTTC

v_gene: TRBV15
abundance: NA
d_gene: NA
j_gene: TRBJ2-7
CDR3aa: CATSRGGTAWEQYF
CDR3nt: TGTGCCACCAGCAGAGGAGGGACCGCCTGGGAGCAGTACTTC

v_gene: TRBV10-3
abundance: NA
d_gene: TRBD2
j_gene: TRBJ2-3
CDR3aa: CAITDPGLAARDTQYF
CDR3nt: TGTGCCATCACCGATCCGGGACTAGCGGCAAGGGATACGCAGTATTTT

v_gene: TRBV2
abundance: few
d_gene: NA
j_gene: TRBJ2-1
CDR3aa: CASDGGRQFF
CDR3nt: TGTGCCAGTGACGGGGGCAGACAGTTCTTC

v_gene: TRBV5-5
abundance: NA
d_gene: TRBD1
j_gene: TRBJ1-5
CDR3aa: CASSNRGSHDNQPQHF
CDR3nt: TGTGCCAGCAGCAACAGGGGGTCCCATGACAATCAGCCCCAGCATTTT

v_gene: TRBV30
abundance: NA
d_gene: TRBD2
j_gene: TRBJ2-1
CDR3aa: CAWRLAGGNEQFF
CDR3nt: TGTGCCTGGAGGCTAGCGGGGGGAAATGAGCAGTTCTTC

v_gene: TRBV6-1
abundance: NA
d_gene: NA
j_gene: TRBJ2-1
CDR3aa: CASNDRPSSYNEQFF
CDR3nt: TGTGCCAGCAACGACAGGCCTAGCTCCTACAATGAGCAGTTCTTC

v_gene: TRBV5-6
abundance: few
d_gene: NA
j_gene: TRBJ1-6
CDR3aa: CASSFHNSPLHF
CDR3nt: TGTGCCAGCAGCTTTCATAACTCACCCCTCCACTTT

v_gene: TRBV30
abundance: NA
d_gene: NA
j_gene: TRBJ2-1
CDR3aa: CAWRQGRANEQFF
CDR3nt: TGTGCCTGGAGACAGGGCAGGGCCAATGAGCAGTTCTTC

v_gene: TRBV7-9
abundance: few
d_gene: NA
j_gene: TRBJ1-1
CDR3aa: CASSPSEGGGEAFF
CDR3nt: TGTGCCAGCAGCCCTTCTGAAGGGGGGGGTGAAGCTTTCTTT